A single sample gave rise to the 15 T cell receptor beta chains below, sequenced in a study of cytomegalovirus exposure and HLA in healthy donors. It was with 60 Vbeta and 13 Jbeta primers that the PCR ran. Profiling relied on immunoSEQ multiplex PCR, and the TCRdb table lists in-frame clones only, not all of them. The sample yields 95,000 to 100,000 clones, 9.4% seen once. The sequenced sample consisted of PBMCs. The receptors were sampled from a man aged 45-60 years in good health and CMV-seropositive.

The chain employs TRBV28 and TRBJ1-3; 10 nucleotides align to TRBD1. V gave up 6 bases and J gave up 5 bases; unmatched junction bases: 13. Germline V gene data show CDR1 as MDHEN and CDR2 as SYDVKM. The CDR3 is 17 amino acids. The CDR3, as DNA: TGTGCCAGCAGGCCTTCCGCCGGGACAGGGGCCAGAAACACCATATATTTT. This encodes CASRPSAGTGARNTIYF.

The chain joins TRBV7-9 to TRBJ1-5; a weak D match, TRBD1 (5 bases). The ends were cut back, 3 bases at V and 5 bases at J, with 11 bases in the middle. The CDR3 length is 14 residues. Germline V gene sequence: CDR1 SEHNR, CDR2 FQNEAQ (reference sequence). CDR3 loop: CASSLEGVDQPQHF. The CDR3 nucleotides are TGTGCCAGCAGCTTGGAAGGGGTGGATCAGCCCCAGCATTTT.

A few counts support this clone. The rearrangement uses TRBV5-1 and TRBJ1-4; TRBD1 matches at 10 bases. The J segment lost 7 bases and the V segment lost 6 bases, leaving 9 bases of the junction unmatched. The CDR3 is 15 residues long. In germline, CDR1 is SGHRS, CDR2 YFSETQ. This chain's CDR3 is CASNTGTGASEKLFF. CDR3 DNA: TGCGCCAGCAACACCGGGACAGGGGCGAGTGAAAAACTGTTTTTT.

The chain has TRBV30 and TRBJ2-1, with unresolved D. The V gene's germline CDR1 is GTSNPN and CDR2 SVGIG (reference sequence). The CDR3 extends over 13 amino acids. The V gene lost 1 base and the J gene lost 4 bases, with 8 bases spanning the gap. The CDR3 sequence: CAWSDSLYNEQFF. CDR3 sequence (DNA): TGTGCCTGGAGTGACTCTCTATACAATGAGCAGTTCTTC.

The V call is TRBV27, the J call TRBJ2-7, with 9 positions matching TRBD1. The CDR3 totals 14 residues. Germline-derived CDR1 and CDR2 are MNHEY and SMNVEV (reference sequence). The V segment lost 3 bases and the J segment 3 bases; nucleotides outside the gene matches: 3. CDR3 sequence: CASSFLGQGYEQYF. CDR3 in DNA: TGTGCCAGCAGTTTTCTGGGACAGGGCTACGAGCAGTACTTC.

The chain combines TRBV13 with TRBJ2-7; TRBD2 aligns across 7 bases. The CDR3 is 14 amino acids. The ends lost 2 bases at V and 3 bases at J; junction bases unmatched: 4. Per the germline V gene, CDR1 is PRHDT and CDR2 is FYEKMQ (reference sequence). The CDR3 coding sequence is TGTGCCAGCAGCTTAACCGGGACTAACTACGAGCAGTACTTC. Protein: CASSLTGTNYEQYF.

The rearrangement joins TRBV6-1 to TRBJ2-7; D is possibly TRBD2 (6 bases). The CDR3 consists of 12 residues. V was clipped by 11 bases and J by 4 bases, with 15 bases between them. The germline gives CDR1 MNHNS, CDR2 SASEGT. The CDR3 loop is CAVLGLSYEQYF. The CDR3 DNA follows: TGTGCCGTTCTGGGACTTTCTTACGAGCAGTACTTC.

There are a few counts of this clone. The chain recombines TRBV6-4 with TRBJ2-3; weak D call: TRBD1 (6 bases). The CDR3 length is 16 residues. Trimming cost V 5 bases and J 0 bases, with 15 bases left between them. Germline CDR1 MRHNA, CDR2 SNTAGT. This CDR3 reads CASSPNQGFSTDTQYF. DNA of the CDR3: TGTGCCAGCAGTCCCAACCAGGGGTTTAGCACAGATACGCAGTATTTT.

This clone was counted a few times. The chain combines TRBV6-1 with TRBJ2-7, with D perhaps TRBD2 (5 bases). V was trimmed by 6 bases and J by 6 bases, leaving 12 bases between them. CDR1 is MNHNS and CDR2 is SASEGT in the germline V gene. The CDR3 sequence is 12 residues long. As DNA, the CDR3 is TGTGCCAGCAGCCATTCGGGGAGCGAGCAGTACTTC. Translating it yields CASSHSGSEQYF.

The table lists this clone with a few counts. The chain combines TRBV13 with TRBJ2-3; no definite D call. With 5 bases removed from V and 4 bases from J, the gap between germline ends came to 22 bases. Germline V lookup: CDR1 PRHDT, CDR2 FYEKMQ (reference sequence). The length of the CDR3 is 17 residues. CDR3 sequence reads: CASSASPESRSPDTQYF. CDR3 sequence (DNA): TGTGCCAGCAGCGCTTCTCCGGAGTCTCGGTCCCCAGATACGCAGTATTTT.

The V call is TRBV28, the J call TRBJ2-7; no clear D. CDR3 length equals 11 residues. The germline CDR1 and CDR2 sequences are MDHEN and SYDVKM. The V and J ends lost 6 bases and 7 bases respectively, with 10 bases between them. CDR3 protein: CASSLNKEQYF. The CDR3 DNA reads as TGTGCCAGCAGCCTTAATAAAGAGCAGTACTTC. Variable domain in full (rest from reference TRBV28 and TRBJ2-7): DVKVTQSSRYLVKRTGEKVFLECVQDMDHENMFWYRQDPGLGLRLIYFSYDVKMKEKGDIPEGYSVSREKKERFSLILESASTNQTSMYLCASSLNKEQYFGPGTRLTVT.

This clone was seen only a few times. The CDR3 sequence is CASSLGRRGLDQPQHF. The CDR3 region has the DNA TGTGCCAGCAGCCTAGGCCGCAGGGGGCTGGATCAGCCCCAGCATTTT. The V and J genes are TRBV28 and TRBJ1-5; 8 bases fit TRBD1. This CDR3 region has 16 residues. Germline CDR1 MDHEN, CDR2 SYDVKM. With V trimmed by 6 bases and J by 5 bases, 12 bases remained unmatched.

CDR3 bases: TGTGCCAGCTTTTCCGGGACAGGGGGGTACGAGCAGTACTTC. Translated: CASFSGTGGYEQYF. The chain has TRBV28 and TRBJ2-7; 11 nucleotides line up with TRBD1. The CDR3 contains 14 residues. In germline, CDR1 is MDHEN, CDR2 SYDVKM. With 8 bases clipped from V and 4 bases from J, the junction kept 7 bases outside the gene matches.

This clone was observed a few times. V gene TRBV12-2 combines with J gene TRBJ1-1; the table calls TRBD1, which could not be checked here. TRBV12-2 is a recognized pseudogene. The CDR3 has 19 amino acids. The CDR3 region has the DNA TGTGCAAGTCGCTCGTCCCGGGACAGGGTGATCGTTATGAACACTGAAGCTTTCTTT. Protein sequence: CASRSSRDRVIVMNTEAFF.

This clone was seen more than once but under ten times. The chain is built from TRBV5-4 and TRBJ2-2, with D perhaps TRBD1 (6 bases). Germline loops: CDR1 SGHNT, CDR2 YYREEE (reference sequence). This CDR3 comprises 13 residues. Trimming shortened V by 1 base and J by 6 bases, and 7 bases separated the two germline ends. The DNA for the CDR3 is TGTGCCAGCAGCTTGAGGGGGTCCGGGGAGCTGTTTTTT. Translating it yields CASSLRGSGELFF.